The next 20 T cell receptor beta chains were all read from a single sample in a study of cytomegalovirus exposure and HLA in healthy donors. TCRdb's table, derived via immunoSEQ multiplex PCR, lists solely in-frame clones and lacks some. The profile shows some 100,000 clones, about 84% of them singletons. Sequenced input: PBMCs. These receptor sequences come from a man between 18 and 29 years old in good health and CMV-seronegative.

Only one count was recorded for this clone. The chain carries TRBV29-1 and TRBJ2-6, with 9 nucleotides matching TRBD1. Germline assignment: CDR1 SQVTM and CDR2 ANQGSEA. After removal of 6 bases from V and 0 bases from J, the junction contained 6 bases not matched to a gene. The CDR3 sequence is 16 residues long. The CDR3 coding sequence is TGCAGCGTGACCGGGACAGGGAGCTCTGGGGCCAACGTCCTGACTTTC. Translated: CSVTGTGSSGANVLTF.

V usage is TRBV30 and J usage is TRBJ2-1, with D possibly being TRBD1 (5 bases). Germline assignment: CDR1 GTSNPN and CDR2 SVGIG (reference sequence). The CDR3 has 13 amino acids. The V end lost 3 bases, the J end lost 7 bases, and 13 bases lay between the germline ends. The CDR3 spells CAWRMNRFNEQFF. The DNA of the CDR3 is TGTGCCTGGAGGATGAACAGGTTTAATGAGCAGTTCTTC.

This clone appeared once. The chain has TRBV18 and TRBJ1-1; D gene unclear. Germline-derived CDR1 and CDR2 are KGHSH and LQKENI. Trimming removed 3 bases at V and 4 bases at J, with 9 bases between. The CDR3 contains 13 residues. The CDR3 spells CASSPYRSTEAFF. Written as DNA, the CDR3 is TGTGCCAGCTCACCCTACCGGAGCACTGAAGCTTTCTTT.

This sequence joins TRBV9 and TRBJ2-1; 8 nucleotides agree with TRBD2. CDR1 and CDR2 from the germline V gene are SGDLS and YYNGEE. This CDR3 region has 14 residues. V lost 6 bases and J lost 7; bases outside the gene matches: 9. DNA of the CDR3: TGTGCCAGCACCTCGCTCGGGGGGGGGAATGAGCAGTTCTTC. Amino acids: CASTSLGGGNEQFF.

This chain connects TRBV19 to TRBJ2-1, with 9 bases aligning to TRBD2. V shed 3 bases, J shed 7 bases, and the junction held 10 bases outside the gene matches. This CDR3 contains 16 residues. Germline V gene lookup returns CDR1 LNHDA and CDR2 SQIVND (reference sequence). The CDR3 loop is CASSILLAGGQNEQFF. CDR3 nucleotides: TGTGCCAGTAGTATCTTGCTGGCGGGAGGGCAGAATGAGCAGTTCTTC.

This rearrangement joins TRBV6-5 to TRBJ1-5; 8 nucleotides agree with TRBD1. The V gene's germline CDR1 is MNHEY and CDR2 SVGAGI. The ends lost 6 bases at V and 0 bases at J; junction bases unmatched: 4. The CDR3 has 15 amino acids. CDR3 residues: CASRDRVNSNQPQHF. CDR3 coding DNA: TGTGCCAGCAGGGACAGGGTAAATAGCAATCAGCCCCAGCATTTT.

The chain is built from TRBV6-6 and TRBJ1-4, with TRBD1 as a possible D gene (5 bases). The V and J ends lost 2 bases and 8 bases respectively, with 6 bases between them. This CDR3 has 12 amino acids. In germline, CDR1 is MNHNY, CDR2 SVGAGI (reference sequence). The CDR3 loop reads CASSYNREKLFF. CDR3 nucleotide sequence: TGTGCCAGCAGTTACAACAGGGAAAAACTGTTTTTT.

V and J are TRBV18 and TRBJ2-7, with unresolved D. Trimming pared 2 bases from V and 5 bases from J, leaving 13 bases between. Germline V gives CDR1 KGHSH, CDR2 LQKENI. This CDR3 is built from 14 residues. CDR3 protein: CASSPTAGTNEQYF. The CDR3 bases are TGTGCCAGCTCACCAACGGCAGGAACGAACGAGCAGTACTTC.

V is TRBV6-1 and J is TRBJ2-2; a possible D gene is TRBD1 (5 bases). The CDR3 is made up of 14 amino acids. V gave up 7 bases and J gave up 3 bases, with 12 bases separating them. CDR1 is MNHNS and CDR2 is SASEGT in the germline V gene. Here the CDR3 reads CASTLDRYTGELFF. Written as DNA, the CDR3 is TGTGCCAGCACCCTAGACAGATACACCGGGGAGCTGTTTTTT.

The chain joins TRBV30 to TRBJ2-7; 9 bases align to TRBD2. The CDR3 length is 12 residues. The germline gives CDR1 GTSNPN, CDR2 SVGIG (reference sequence). V gave up 5 bases and J gave up 3 bases; unmatched junction bases: 2. CDR3 bases: TGTGCCTGGGCTAGCGGGGTCTACGAGCAGTACTTC. Translation: CAWASGVYEQYF.

The rearrangement uses TRBV27 and TRBJ1-2; D remains ambiguous. The length of the CDR3 is 15 residues. Looked up from germline, CDR1 is MNHEY and CDR2 is SMNVEV (reference sequence). The V gene lost 0 bases and the J gene lost 7 bases, with 15 bases spanning the gap. The CDR3 region is CASSLSRAGPGGYTF. CDR3 nucleotides: TGTGCCAGCAGTTTATCCCGAGCAGGCCCAGGTGGCTACACCTTC.

The chain links TRBV11-2 to TRBJ1-5; D uncertain. Between the trimmed V and J ends, which lost 2 bases and 7 bases, there was a span of 9 bases. Germline CDR1 and CDR2: SGHAT and FQNNGV. The CDR3 is 13 residues long. The CDR3: CASSLQAGQPQHF. The CDR3 nucleotides read TGTGCCAGCAGCTTACAGGCAGGACAGCCCCAGCATTTT.

This chain connects TRBV6-5 to TRBJ1-4, with D possibly matching TRBD1 (6 bases). With 6 bases removed from V and 5 bases from J, the gap between germline ends came to 10 bases. The CDR3 is 13 amino acids. CDR1 MNHEY and CDR2 SVGAGI come from the germline V gene. In DNA, the CDR3 is TGTGCCAGCAGCCCCGGACAGAATGAAAAACTGTTTTTT. This gives the protein CASSPGQNEKLFF.

The chain is built from TRBV5-1 and TRBJ1-6; D is undetermined. Trimming took 4 bases from V and 5 from J, leaving 10 bases between them. Germline assignment: CDR1 SGHRS and CDR2 YFSETQ. The CDR3 spans 14 residues. CDR3: CASSLQLNNSPLHF. DNA for the CDR3: TGCGCCAGCAGCCTACAACTAAATAATTCACCCCTCCACTTT.

This sequence joins TRBV19 and TRBJ1-1; D possibly corresponds to TRBD1 (5 bases). Germline V gene lookup returns CDR1 LNHDA and CDR2 SQIVND (reference sequence). V gave up 3 bases and J gave up 11 bases, with 16 bases separating them. This CDR3 contains 13 residues. The CDR3 sequence: CASSMQGPLEAFF. In DNA form, the CDR3 reads TGTGCCAGTAGTATGCAGGGCCCACTTGAGGCTTTCTTT.

The genes are TRBV9 and TRBJ1-2; D gene uncertain. The CDR3 has 16 amino acids. Germline-derived CDR1 and CDR2 are SGDLS and YYNGEE. V was trimmed by 4 bases and J by 4 bases, leaving 20 bases between them. The CDR3 here is CASSPASGLPSYGYTF. DNA for the CDR3: TGTGCCAGCAGCCCTGCCAGTGGACTCCCCTCCTATGGCTACACCTTC.

This clone was observed many times. This sequence joins TRBV19 and TRBJ1-5; 8 positions match TRBD1. Germline trimming cut 1 base from V and 6 bases from J; bases unmatched to any gene: 2. Germline V gene sequence: CDR1 LNHDA, CDR2 SQIVND (reference sequence). This CDR3 has 14 residues. For the CDR3, the DNA is TGTGCCAGTAGTATAGCCAGGGGGCTTCAGCCCCAGCATTTT. Its translation is CASSIARGLQPQHF.

J is TRBJ2-1 and V is TRBV18, with D possibly matching TRBD1 (5 bases). CDR1 and CDR2 (germline): KGHSH, LQKENI. The ends were cut back, 1 base at V and 7 bases at J, with 17 bases in the middle. This CDR3 spans 16 amino acids. The DNA of the CDR3 is TGTGCCAGCTCACCACTCCCAGGGTCGGCTCCAAATGAGCAGTTCTTC. It is translated as CASSPLPGSAPNEQFF. Using reference TRBV18 and TRBJ2-1 for the parts outside the CDR3, the full variable domain is NAGVMQNPRHLVRRRGQEARLRCSPMKGHSHVYWYRQLPEEGLKFMVYLQKENIIDESGMPKERFSAEFPKEGPSILRIQQVVRGDSAAYFCASSPLPGSAPNEQFFGPGTRLTVL.

This chain links TRBV6-5 with TRBJ2-7, with D tentatively TRBD1 (6 bases). CDR3 length: 14 residues. V was cut by 8 bases and J by 0 bases, with 14 bases left in between. Germline V gene lookup returns CDR1 MNHEY and CDR2 SVGAGI. The DNA for the CDR3 is TGTGCCAGCGAGGGACAAGCGAGCTCCTACGAGCAGTACTTC. Its translation: CASEGQASSYEQYF.

The V call is TRBV5-1, the J call TRBJ2-2; 7 bases are a match to TRBD1. The V gene end was trimmed by 0 bases and the J gene end by 5 bases; junction bases not matched to a gene: 7. The CDR3 is 16 residues long. Germline CDR1 and CDR2: SGHRS and YFSETQ. This chain's CDR3 is CASSLEGGRGTGELFF. Here the CDR3 DNA reads TGCGCCAGCAGCTTGGAAGGCGGCAGGGGGACCGGGGAGCTGTTTTTT.